This TCR beta chain was sequenced during a study of blood T cells in healthy people across ages (dated by TCRdb to about 2015). Describing the broader study: In model experiments, roughly one uniquely barcoded TCR beta cDNA molecule per two T cells was captured by template switching. Age-related changes in TCR beta repertoire diversity were measured in the study by deep sequencing normalized with unique cDNA molecular identifiers. The donors were divided into four age groups: young (average around 16 years), middle-aged (roughly 42), aged (about 56) and long-lived (approximately 74). To avoid experimental bias, donors of different ages were spread randomly across the sequencing lanes. Using the same blood draw, the study looked at two additional independent replicas of 1 million unique cDNA reads for two donors, one aged 18 to 29 and the other aged 80 or older. The full study reports these points: Estimates of total diversity from one million sequenced T cells were regarded as lower bounds and underestimates. Bulk unsorted PBMC profiling prevented conclusive comparison of naive and antigen-experienced compartments. Compared with the aged group, the long-lived group had more naive CD4+ T cells, fewer expanded clones and increased TCR diversity, a pattern suggesting age selection. Observed TCR beta diversity per million T cells fell roughly linearly with age, and a significant reduction was already apparent by age around 40. Because the CMV infection status of the donors was unknown, age-related changes in expanded clonotypes may potentially have been confounded. Observed TCR beta diversity correlated strongly with the percentage of naive T cells measured by flow cytometry.

This clonotype came up a few times. This receptor's antigen is unknown. No per-base quality is available; no much larger clone lies one base away. Library creation used 5' RACE. The instrument was an Illumina HiSeq 2500. A second PCR of roughly 6 to 11 cycles was run with a J-beta primer mix and a sample-barcoded 5' primer. A unique molecular identifier was introduced onto each TCR beta cDNA molecule by a template-switch 5' adaptor carrying 12 random nucleotides. At least 3 million CDR3-containing paired-end reads were obtained from each sample. The Mint cDNA synthesis kit, primed by a TRBC-specific oligonucleotide, was used to synthesize first-strand cDNA from all RNA. Following uracil-DNA glycosylase treatment, all cDNA underwent a first 18-cycle PCR with the universal primers M1SS and BC2_uni_R. The authors processed their data as follows. For normalization, 1 million high-quality reads, each with a distinct molecular identifier, were randomly selected from each sample. Instead of being binned into consensus sequences, reads with shared molecular identifiers were discarded. MiTCR, with a Q25 quality threshold and the strictest error-elimination algorithm, was used for CDR3 identification, clonotype clustering and error correction. A nonparametric unseen species model with Euler transformation was used to estimate a lower bound on total TCR beta diversity. The public reads were reprocessed in TCRdb via fastp at Q25 and MiXCR, keeping in-frame beta chains. CDR3 protein duplicates are merged, each entry listing the most common genes and DNA. TCRdb, not the original authors, processed these V and J calls. For this sample the table gives 850,000 or so distinct CDR3 sequences, of which 25% to 35% were detected only once. The ten largest account for 15% to 20% of the sample.

The 39 donors, aged 6 to 90 years, were systemically healthy Caucasian individuals from Russia. Each donor gave approximately 9.3 milliliters of peripheral blood, collected into EDTA-treated Vacutainer tubes. Ficoll-Paque density-gradient centrifugation was used to isolate PBMCs, with at least 7 million obtained per sample. Total RNA, at least 6 micrograms per sample, was extracted from PBMCs with Trizol reagent. For every donor, an aliquot of PBMCs went through flow cytometry to measure the percentages of naive CD45RAhigh/CD27high T cells. Trimming takes 4 bases off V and 5 bases off J; junction bases not matched to a gene: 10. The CDR3 holds 16 amino acids from the cysteine to the phenylalanine. Only CDR3 DNA is held: 48 bases, read in frame from base 1. CDR1 and CDR2 (MNHNY, SVGAGI) derive from the germline V gene (reference sequence).

Sample: blood. The TCR sequence derives from an elderly woman in good health. The chain is assembled from TRBV6-6 and TRBJ1-4, with 7 middle bases fitting TRBD1. The CDR3 protein sequence reads: CASSSHLGQENEKLFF. The DNA is TGTGCCAGCAGTTCCCATCTCGGACAGGAAAATGAAAAACTGTTTTTT.